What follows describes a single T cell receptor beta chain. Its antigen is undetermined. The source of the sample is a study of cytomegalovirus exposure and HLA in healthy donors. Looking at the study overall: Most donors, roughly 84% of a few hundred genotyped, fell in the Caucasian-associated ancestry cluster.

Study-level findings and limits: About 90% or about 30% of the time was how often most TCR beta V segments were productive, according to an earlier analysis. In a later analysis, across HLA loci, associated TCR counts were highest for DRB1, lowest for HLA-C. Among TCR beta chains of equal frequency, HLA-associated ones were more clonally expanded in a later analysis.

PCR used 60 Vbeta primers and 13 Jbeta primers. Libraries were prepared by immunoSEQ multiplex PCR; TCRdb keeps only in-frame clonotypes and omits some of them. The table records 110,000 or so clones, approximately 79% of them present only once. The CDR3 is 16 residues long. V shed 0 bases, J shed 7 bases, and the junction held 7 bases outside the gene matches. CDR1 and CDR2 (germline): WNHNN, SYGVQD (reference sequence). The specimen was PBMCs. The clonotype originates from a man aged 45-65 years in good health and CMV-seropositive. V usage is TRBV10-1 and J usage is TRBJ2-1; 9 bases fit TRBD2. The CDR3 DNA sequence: TGCGCCAGCAGTGAGTCGGTAGCGGGGGTCAATAATGAGCAGTTCTTC. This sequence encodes CASSESVAGVNNEQFF.